The 20 T cell receptor beta chains below all came from one sample that was sequenced in a study of blood T cell repertoires in COVID-19. The method was immunoSEQ multiplex PCR; TCRdb's version includes in-frame clones alone and lacks a portion of them. The sample has about 65,000 clones; around 79% are singletons. Sequencing was done on a sample of peripheral blood. The receptors come from a human donor in a cohort sampled during active COVID-19.

The genes are TRBV5-1 and TRBJ1-1, with D perhaps matching TRBD1 (5 bases). V was trimmed by 3 bases and J by 1 base, leaving 10 bases between them. The CDR3 consists of 14 residues. Germline V gives CDR1 SGHRS, CDR2 YFSETQ. The CDR3 bases are TGCGCCAGCAGCTCAACCCAGGGGAACACTGAAGCTTTCTTT. Its protein product is CASSSTQGNTEAFF.

This rearrangement joins TRBV3-1 (or the pseudogene TRBV3-2) to TRBJ1-3; TRBD1 matches at 8 bases. The V and J ends lost 1 base and 2 bases, in that order; junction bases with no gene match: 4. This CDR3 is built from 16 residues. Per the germline V gene, CDR1 is LGHDT and CDR2 is YNNKEL (reference sequence). The CDR3 region is CASSQGTGRAGNTIYF. The CDR3 coding sequence is TGTGCCAGCAGCCAAGGGACAGGGAGGGCTGGAAACACCATATATTTT.

The V call is TRBV28, the J call TRBJ1-1, with 7 bases lining up with TRBD1. The ends lost 6 bases at V and 8 bases at J; junction bases unmatched: 9. Germline V gene data show CDR1 as MDHEN and CDR2 as SYDVKM. The CDR3 extends over 13 amino acids. The CDR3 region is CASRKQGPQEAFF. CDR3 sequence (DNA): TGTGCCAGCAGGAAACAGGGGCCACAAGAAGCTTTCTTT.

The rearrangement joins TRBV5-1 to TRBJ2-1, with TRBD1 matching over 8 bases. The CDR3 covers 15 residues. J lost 3 bases, V lost 3 bases, and 5 bases had no gene match. Germline CDR1 reads SGHRS; CDR2 reads YFSETQ. The CDR3, as DNA: TGCGCCAGCAGCTCGGGGGACAGGAACTACAATGAGCAGTTCTTC. It codes for CASSSGDRNYNEQFF.

The chain joins TRBV7-9 to TRBJ2-3; weak D call: TRBD1 (5 bases). CDR1 is SEHNR, CDR2 FQNEAQ, per germline (reference sequence). The V end was cut by 5 bases, the J end by 4 bases, with 19 bases between. The CDR3 extends over 16 amino acids. The CDR3 spells CASSLGLFDGADTQYF. In DNA, the CDR3 is TGTGCCAGCAGCCTGGGGCTCTTCGACGGCGCAGATACGCAGTATTTT.

The V gene is TRBV10-3, the J gene TRBJ1-1, with 9 bases identical to TRBD1. Germline V gene sequence: CDR1 ENHRY, CDR2 SYGVKD. V lost 6 bases to trimming and J lost 4 bases; unmatched junction nucleotides: 6. This CDR3 comprises 14 residues. CDR3 bases: TGTGCCATCAGACCCCCGGGACAGGGCACTGAAGCTTTCTTT. It specifies CAIRPPGQGTEAFF.

This clone was counted a single time. This chain connects TRBV7-8 to TRBJ1-5, with D perhaps TRBD1 (5 bases). Germline CDR1 reads SGHVS; CDR2 reads FQNEAQ. V lost 3 bases and J 3 bases, leaving 12 bases between the germline ends. CDR3 length: 15 residues. CDR3: CASSFSGTNNQPQHF. The CDR3 nucleotides are TGTGCCAGCAGCTTTAGTGGGACTAACAATCAGCCCCAGCATTTT.

The V call is TRBV10-1, the J call TRBJ2-2; no definite D call. CDR1 and CDR2 (germline): WNHNN, SYGVQD (reference sequence). This CDR3 is built from 14 residues. The V end was cut by 1 base, the J end by 7 bases, with 10 bases between. The CDR3 protein is CASSEFFAVGELFF. The CDR3 DNA follows: TGCGCCAGCAGTGAGTTTTTCGCGGTCGGGGAGCTGTTTTTT.

This chain joins TRBV19 and TRBJ2-7; 12 bases are a match to TRBD2. Germline CDR1 reads LNHDA; CDR2 reads SQIVND (reference sequence). The CDR3 sequence is 18 residues long. Unmatched junction bases numbered 13, after V lost 5 bases and J lost 2 bases. For the CDR3, the DNA is TGTGCCAGTAGTTTTGGGCTAGCGGGAGGGTTAAGGGCCTACGAGCAGTACTTC. Encoded protein: CASSFGLAGGLRAYEQYF.

The count of this clone is one. V and J are TRBV27 and TRBJ1-1, with 8 positions matching TRBD1. Germline loops: CDR1 MNHEY, CDR2 SMNVEV (reference sequence). Germline trimming cut 2 bases from V and 7 bases from J; bases unmatched to any gene: 3. This CDR3 is 13 amino acids long. The DNA of the CDR3 is TGTGCCAGCAGTTTAAACAGGGGGATTGAAGCTTTCTTT. Translation gives CASSLNRGIEAFF.

The chain joins TRBV3-1 (or the pseudogene TRBV3-2) to TRBJ2-7; D possibly corresponds to TRBD2 (5 bases). V lost 8 bases and J 4 bases, leaving 18 bases between the germline ends. The CDR3 length is 14 residues. The V gene's germline CDR1 is LGHDT and CDR2 YNNKEL (reference sequence). The CDR3 region is CASARLSNTYEQYF. The DNA of the CDR3 is TGTGCCAGCGCCCGACTATCCAATACTTACGAGCAGTACTTC.

This chain uses TRBV7-9 with TRBJ1-6; D is uncertain. There are 15 residues in the CDR3. With 2 bases removed from V and 12 bases from J, the gap between germline ends came to 17 bases. In germline, CDR1 is SEHNR, CDR2 FQNEAQ (reference sequence). The CDR3 region has the DNA TGTGCCAGCAGCTTATTTCGGGTGTCGACGGGACCCCTCCACTTT. Encoded protein: CASSLFRVSTGPLHF.

This clone was observed a single time. No conserved phenylalanine or tryptophan is present at the end of the CDR3, so a read error is the likely explanation. It is unclear where the CDR3 begins or ends on the DNA, so no DNA is shown, and the CDR3 is as TCRdb lists it. V and J are TRBV6-9 and TRBJ2-7; the table's D call of TRBD2 was not tested on the DNA. The CDR3 extends over 8 residues, inclusive of both ends. In germline, CDR1 is MNHGY, CDR2 SVAAGI. The CDR3 loop reads CASSPHCL.

With regard to this clone: At one end, the junction sequence differs from germline, possibly due to a read error. The chain has TRBV4-2 and TRBJ1-2; TRBD1 is a possible D gene (5 bases). CDR3 length equals 14 residues. Looked up from germline, CDR1 is LGHNA and CDR2 is YNFKEQ. The CDR3 reads CASSEESGRRDYTF. CDR3 bases: TGTGCCAGCAGCGAAGAGTCAGGGAGGCGAGACTACACCTTC.

This chain uses TRBV7-9 with TRBJ2-7; 10 bases fit TRBD2. The CDR3 spans 16 residues. Germline V CDR1 and CDR2: SEHNR, FQNEAQ (reference sequence). V lost 5 bases to trimming and J lost 6 bases; unmatched junction nucleotides: 13. The CDR3 spells CASSPRFPSGGSEQYF. In nucleotides, the CDR3 is TGTGCCAGCAGCCCCCGGTTCCCTAGCGGGGGCTCCGAGCAGTACTTC.

The chain carries TRBV7-9 and TRBJ2-3; 11 bases line up with TRBD2. There are 19 residues in the CDR3. V trimming: 4 bases; J trimming: 7 bases; junction bases outside the gene matches: 19. The V gene's germline CDR1 is SEHNR and CDR2 FQNEAQ (reference sequence). In nucleotides, the CDR3 is TGTGCCAGCAGCTCCTCAACTAGCGGGAGCACCCGAATTTTGCATACGCAGTATTTT. Its protein product is CASSSSTSGSTRILHTQYF.

V gene TRBV6-5 combines with J gene TRBJ1-1; D may be TRBD1 (6 bases). Trimming cost V 0 bases and J 1 base, with 9 bases left between them. This CDR3 is built from 15 residues. Germline values: CDR1 MNHEY, CDR2 SVGAGI. The CDR3 reads CASSYSGAENTEAFF. CDR3 DNA sequence: TGTGCCAGCAGTTACTCGGGGGCAGAGAACACTGAAGCTTTCTTT.

The chain joins TRBV6-5 to TRBJ1-3, with 7 bases lining up with TRBD1. The CDR3 is 16 amino acids. Germline-derived CDR1 and CDR2 are MNHEY and SVGAGI. V gave up 0 bases and J gave up 1 base; unmatched junction bases: 3. The CDR3 sequence: CASSYSTGPSGNTIYF. The CDR3 DNA is TGTGCCAGCAGTTACTCGACAGGGCCTTCTGGAAACACCATATATTTT.

This clone appeared a single time. The chain employs TRBV6-4 and TRBJ2-2; TRBD1 agrees at 7 bases. Germline CDR1 MRHNA, CDR2 SNTAGT. This CDR3 is built from 15 residues. The V segment lost 4 bases and the J segment 4 bases; nucleotides outside the gene matches: 6. CDR3 coding DNA: TGTGCCAGCAGTGCTTCCGACAGGGCCACCGGGGAGCTGTTTTTT. It codes for CASSASDRATGELFF.

The V and J genes are TRBV19 and TRBJ1-1; no clear D. Germline V gives CDR1 LNHDA, CDR2 SQIVND (reference sequence). V was cut by 6 bases and J by 0 bases, with 11 bases left in between. The CDR3 contains 14 residues. CDR3 sequence reads: CASSDGYMNTEAFF. The CDR3 DNA sequence: TGTGCCAGTAGCGACGGGTATATGAACACTGAAGCTTTCTTT.